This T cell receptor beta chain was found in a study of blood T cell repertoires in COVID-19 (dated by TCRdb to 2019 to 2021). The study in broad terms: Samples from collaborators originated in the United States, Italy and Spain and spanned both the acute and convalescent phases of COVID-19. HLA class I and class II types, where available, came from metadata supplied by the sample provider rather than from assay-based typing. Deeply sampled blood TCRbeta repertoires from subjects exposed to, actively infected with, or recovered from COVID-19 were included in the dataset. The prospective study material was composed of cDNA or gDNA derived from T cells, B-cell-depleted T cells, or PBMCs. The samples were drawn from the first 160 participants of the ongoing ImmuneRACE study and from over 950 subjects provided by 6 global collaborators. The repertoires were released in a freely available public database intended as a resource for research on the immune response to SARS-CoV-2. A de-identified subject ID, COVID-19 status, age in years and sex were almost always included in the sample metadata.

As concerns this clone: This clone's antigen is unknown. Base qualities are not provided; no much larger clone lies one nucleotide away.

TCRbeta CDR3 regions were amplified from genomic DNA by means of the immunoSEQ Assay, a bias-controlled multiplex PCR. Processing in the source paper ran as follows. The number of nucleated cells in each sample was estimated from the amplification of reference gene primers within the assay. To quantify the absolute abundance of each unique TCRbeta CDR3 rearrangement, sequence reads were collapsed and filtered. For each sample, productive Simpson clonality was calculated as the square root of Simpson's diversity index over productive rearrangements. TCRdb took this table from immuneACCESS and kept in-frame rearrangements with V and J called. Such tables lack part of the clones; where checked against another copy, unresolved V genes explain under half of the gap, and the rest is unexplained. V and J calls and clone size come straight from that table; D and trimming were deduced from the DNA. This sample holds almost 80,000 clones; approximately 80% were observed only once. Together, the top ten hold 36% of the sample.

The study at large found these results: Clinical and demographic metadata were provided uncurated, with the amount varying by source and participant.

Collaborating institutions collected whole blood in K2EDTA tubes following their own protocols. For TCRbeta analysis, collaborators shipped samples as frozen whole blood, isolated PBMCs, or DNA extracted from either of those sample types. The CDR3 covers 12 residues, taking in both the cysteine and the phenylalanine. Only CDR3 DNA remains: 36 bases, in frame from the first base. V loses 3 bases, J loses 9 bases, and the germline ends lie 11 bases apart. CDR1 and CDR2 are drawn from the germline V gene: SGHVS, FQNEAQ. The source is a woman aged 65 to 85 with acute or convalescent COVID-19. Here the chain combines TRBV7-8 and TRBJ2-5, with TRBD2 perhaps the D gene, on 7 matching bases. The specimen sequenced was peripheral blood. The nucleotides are TGTGCCAGCAGCTTCAGGGGAGGGCCCCAGTACTTC. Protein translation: CASSFRGGPQYF.